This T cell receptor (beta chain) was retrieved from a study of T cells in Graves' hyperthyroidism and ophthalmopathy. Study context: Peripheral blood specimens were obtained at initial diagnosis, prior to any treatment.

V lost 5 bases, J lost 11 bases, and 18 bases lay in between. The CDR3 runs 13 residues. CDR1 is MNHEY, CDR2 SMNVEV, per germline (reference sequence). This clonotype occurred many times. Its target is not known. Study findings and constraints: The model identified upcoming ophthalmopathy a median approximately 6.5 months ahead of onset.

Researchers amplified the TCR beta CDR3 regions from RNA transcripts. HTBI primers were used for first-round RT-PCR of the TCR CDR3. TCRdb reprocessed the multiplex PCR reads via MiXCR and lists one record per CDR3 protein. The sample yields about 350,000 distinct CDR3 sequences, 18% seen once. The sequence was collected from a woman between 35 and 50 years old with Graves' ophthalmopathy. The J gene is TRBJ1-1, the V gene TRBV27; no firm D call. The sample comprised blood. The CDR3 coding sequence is TGTGCCAGCAGTCCCCGGCGGGCCCGTTTTGCTTTCTTT. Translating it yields CASSPRRARFAFF.